Sequencing of this T cell receptor beta chain was carried out in a study of cytomegalovirus exposure and HLA in healthy donors. Primers for the PCR totalled 60 Vbeta and 13 Jbeta. Clones were sequenced by immunoSEQ multiplex PCR, and TCRdb holds only the in-frame ones, with some missing. The table records around 100,000 clones, about 80% of them present only once. Turning to this clone: The antigen remains unidentified.

Study-wide points: Association of under 20,000 TCR beta sequences with HLA alleles was found at 0.05 false discovery rate in a later analysis.

The CDR3 totals 15 residues. The germline V gene encodes CDR1 MDHEN and CDR2 SYDVKM. Between the trimmed V and J ends, which lost 3 bases and 3 bases, there was a span of 11 bases. The sequence derives from a woman aged 40 to 50 in good health and CMV-seronegative. The chain is built from TRBV28 and TRBJ2-2; the D gene is possibly TRBD1 (6 bases). Sequencing was performed on PBMCs. CDR3 DNA sequence: TGTGCCAGCAGTTTTCAGGGGACACACACCGGGGAGCTGTTTTTT. This gives the protein CASSFQGTHTGELFF.